The clone carrying this T cell receptor (beta chain) was detected a few times. Antigen: not known. This entry is derived from a study of T-cell memory formation after mild COVID-19. With constant-segment primers, 5'RACE yielded cDNA libraries of TCR alpha and TCR beta that carried sample barcodes and UMIs. Each CDR3 protein is one row after TCRdb ran MiXCR on the 5' RACE reads. The data show 350,000 or so distinct CDR3 sequences, with 10% to 15% seen just once and 20% to 25% held by the top ten. Germline V gives CDR1 SGHRS, CDR2 YFSETQ. This CDR3 comprises 15 residues. V lost 1 base, J lost 6 bases, and 16 bases lay in between. General study findings and limits: Contracting CD4+ clones sat mainly in CM and EM; CD8+ in EMRA. Cross-reactive memory seemingly joined, as some responding clones were found in pre-infection memory.

This sequence originates from a man between 18 and 29 years old who had mild COVID-19 (a few samples of this study predate the infection). Cell type and time point are not known. Sequencing used PBMCs or a T cell subset sorted from them (not recorded which). This chain connects TRBV5-1 to TRBJ1-2; D is unresolved. CDR3: CASSLRGKDLHGYTF. DNA of the CDR3: TGCGCCAGCAGCTTGCGTGGGAAGGACCTTCATGGCTACACCTTC.